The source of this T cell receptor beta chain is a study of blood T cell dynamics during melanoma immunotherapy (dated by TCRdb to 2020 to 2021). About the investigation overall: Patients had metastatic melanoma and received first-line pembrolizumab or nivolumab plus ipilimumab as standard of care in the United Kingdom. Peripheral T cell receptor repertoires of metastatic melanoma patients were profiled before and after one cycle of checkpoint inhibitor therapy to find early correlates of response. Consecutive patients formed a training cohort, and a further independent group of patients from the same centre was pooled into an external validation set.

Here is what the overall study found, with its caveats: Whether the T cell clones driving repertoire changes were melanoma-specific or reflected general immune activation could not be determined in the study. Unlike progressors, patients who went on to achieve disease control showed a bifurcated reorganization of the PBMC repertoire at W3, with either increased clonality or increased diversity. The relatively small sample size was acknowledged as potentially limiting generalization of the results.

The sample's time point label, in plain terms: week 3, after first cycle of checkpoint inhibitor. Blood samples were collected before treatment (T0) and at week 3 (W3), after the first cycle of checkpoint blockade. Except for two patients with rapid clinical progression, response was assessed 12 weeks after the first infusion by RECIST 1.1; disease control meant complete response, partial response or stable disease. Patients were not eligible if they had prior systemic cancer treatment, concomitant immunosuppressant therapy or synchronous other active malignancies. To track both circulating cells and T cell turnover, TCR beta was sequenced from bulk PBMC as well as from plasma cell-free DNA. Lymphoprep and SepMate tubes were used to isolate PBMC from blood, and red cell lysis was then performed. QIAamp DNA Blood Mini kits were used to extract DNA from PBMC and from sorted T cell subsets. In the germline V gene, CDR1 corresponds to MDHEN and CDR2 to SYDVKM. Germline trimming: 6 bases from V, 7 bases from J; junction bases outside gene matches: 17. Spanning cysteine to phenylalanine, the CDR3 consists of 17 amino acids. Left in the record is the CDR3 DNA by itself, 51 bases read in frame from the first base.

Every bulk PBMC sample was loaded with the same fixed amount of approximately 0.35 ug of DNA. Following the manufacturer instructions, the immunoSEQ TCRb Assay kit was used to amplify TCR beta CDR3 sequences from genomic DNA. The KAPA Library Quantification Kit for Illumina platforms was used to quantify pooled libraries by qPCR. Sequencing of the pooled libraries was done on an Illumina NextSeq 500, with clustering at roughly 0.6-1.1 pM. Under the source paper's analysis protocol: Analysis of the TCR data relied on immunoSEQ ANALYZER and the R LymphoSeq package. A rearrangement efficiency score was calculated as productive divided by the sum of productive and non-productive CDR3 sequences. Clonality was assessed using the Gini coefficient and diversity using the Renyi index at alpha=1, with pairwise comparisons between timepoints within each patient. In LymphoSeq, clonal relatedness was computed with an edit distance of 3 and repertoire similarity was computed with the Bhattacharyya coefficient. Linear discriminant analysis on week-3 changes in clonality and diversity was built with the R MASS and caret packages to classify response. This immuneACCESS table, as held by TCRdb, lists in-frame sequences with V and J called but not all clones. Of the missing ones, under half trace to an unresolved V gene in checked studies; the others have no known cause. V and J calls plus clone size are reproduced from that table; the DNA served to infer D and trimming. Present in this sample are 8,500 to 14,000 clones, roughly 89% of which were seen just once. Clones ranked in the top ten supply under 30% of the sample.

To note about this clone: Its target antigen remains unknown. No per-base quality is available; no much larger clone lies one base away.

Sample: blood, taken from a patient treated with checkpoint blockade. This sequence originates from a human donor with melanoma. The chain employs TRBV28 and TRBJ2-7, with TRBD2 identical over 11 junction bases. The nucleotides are TGTGCCAGCAGCCCCGGGGGACTAGCGGCCGAAAGGGGGGAGCAGTACTTC. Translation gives CASSPGGLAAERGEQYF.